The 26 T cell receptor beta chains below come from one sample, sequenced in a study of memory CD4+ T cells and cytomegalovirus serostatus. This table comes from immunoSEQ multiplex PCR, and its TCRdb copy is limited to in-frame clones, with some not included. The table has some 66,000 clones, 60% to 85% seen once; the top ten hold around 4.3%. Single viable CD3+CD4+CD8-CD45RO+ cells were sorted as the memory CD4+ T cells. The material sequenced was memory CD4+ T cells from blood. These receptors were collected from an adult in good health and CMV-seropositive.

This clone was observed a few times. The J gene is TRBJ2-3, the V gene TRBV5-1, with TRBD2 identical over 10 bases. After removal of 4 bases from V and 4 bases from J, the junction contained 9 bases not matched to a gene. This CDR3 is 16 amino acids long. Germline assignment: CDR1 SGHRS and CDR2 YFSETQ. CDR3 region: CASSQRLAGESDTQYF. DNA of the CDR3: TGCGCCAGCAGCCAAAGGCTAGCGGGAGAGTCAGATACGCAGTATTTT.

This clone was seen only a few times. The chain uses TRBV11-2 and TRBJ2-3; 9 nucleotides match TRBD2. This CDR3 region has 16 residues. Germline trimming cut 5 bases from V and 5 bases from J; bases unmatched to any gene: 11. The germline CDR1 and CDR2 sequences are SGHAT and FQNNGV. The CDR3 bases are TGTGCCAGCAGCCTCGGGGGCGGGAGGGCCGTAGATACGCAGTATTTT. Amino acids: CASSLGGGRAVDTQYF.

The chain recombines TRBV7-9 with TRBJ1-2; 7 bases line up with TRBD1. CDR1 is SEHNR, CDR2 FQNEAQ, per germline (reference sequence). CDR3 length equals 13 residues. V dropped 5 bases and J dropped 4; count of bases not matched to a gene: 4. The DNA for the CDR3 is TGTGCCAGCAGCCTGGGACAGTTCTATGGCTACACCTTC. Its translation: CASSLGQFYGYTF.

The chain links TRBV7-9 to TRBJ2-7; 11 bases fit TRBD1. Per the germline V gene, CDR1 is SEHNR and CDR2 is FQNEAQ (reference sequence). The CDR3 runs 15 residues. With V trimmed by 5 bases and J by 7 bases, 10 bases remained unmatched. The CDR3 sequence is CASSPGGTGGSEQYF. The CDR3 region has the DNA TGTGCCAGCAGCCCCGGCGGGACAGGGGGAAGTGAGCAGTACTTC.

The chain links TRBV5-1 to TRBJ2-7; 10 bases match TRBD1. Losses at the gene ends were 4 bases for V and 0 bases for J; bases not matched to a gene: 4. Germline CDR1 and CDR2: SGHRS and YFSETQ. CDR3 size: 15 residues. The CDR3 loop reads CASSMDRGGSYEQYF. CDR3 coding DNA: TGCGCCAGCAGCATGGACAGGGGGGGCTCCTACGAGCAGTACTTC.

This clone was observed a single time. The chain has TRBV11-3 and TRBJ1-4, with 9 bases aligning to TRBD1. The CDR3 covers 17 residues. V was pared by 5 bases and J by 6 bases, with 13 bases of the junction left unmatched. Germline V gives CDR1 SGHNT, CDR2 YENEEA. The CDR3, as DNA: TGTGCCAGCAGCCTGACAGGGGGTACCGTGAAAGATGAAAAACTGTTTTTT. The encoded protein is CASSLTGGTVKDEKLFF.

The chain recombines TRBV4-1 with TRBJ2-2; no definite D call. V was clipped by 4 bases and J by 0 bases, with 6 bases between them. The CDR3 spans 14 residues. CDR1 and CDR2 (germline): MGHRA, YSYEKL. CDR3 coding DNA: TGCGCCAGCAGCCGTCCCACGAACACCGGGGAGCTGTTTTTT. This sequence encodes CASSRPTNTGELFF.

The chain uses TRBV19 and TRBJ1-2; D is perhaps TRBD1 (6 bases). The V gene lost 4 bases and the J gene lost 0 bases, with 12 bases spanning the gap. Per germline, CDR1 LNHDA and CDR2 SQIVND (reference sequence). This CDR3 has 15 residues. The CDR3, as DNA: TGTGCCAGTAGTACCGGGGGACAAGCTAACTATGGCTACACCTTC. Its translation: CASSTGGQANYGYTF.

The chain uses TRBV9 and TRBJ1-2, with 8 bases matching TRBD1. Germline CDR1 is SGDLS and CDR2 is YYNGEE. V lost 3 bases to trimming and J lost 6 bases; unmatched junction nucleotides: 10. CDR3 length equals 15 residues. CDR3 sequence (DNA): TGTGCCAGCAGCGGGGGACCGGACAGGGTAGATGGCTACACCTTC. Residues: CASSGGPDRVDGYTF.

The V gene is TRBV6-5, the J gene TRBJ2-1; 8 bases agree with TRBD1. This CDR3 contains 14 residues. V lost 7 bases to trimming and J lost 4 bases; unmatched junction nucleotides: 6. Germline V gene lookup returns CDR1 MNHEY and CDR2 SVGAGI. The CDR3 DNA is TGTGCCAGCAACTACAGGGGGAGGTACAATGAGCAGTTCTTC. Translating it yields CASNYRGRYNEQFF.

This clone was observed a handful of times. The chain links TRBV5-4 to TRBJ1-1, with 10 bases lining up with TRBD1. Germline CDR1 and CDR2: SGHNT and YYREEE (reference sequence). The V and J ends lost 4 bases and 6 bases, in that order; junction bases with no gene match: 9. The CDR3 runs to 15 residues. The CDR3: CASSPTDRGLAEAFF. The CDR3 region has the DNA TGTGCCAGCAGCCCTACCGACAGGGGGCTCGCTGAAGCTTTCTTT.

This clone was detected only a few times. V and J are TRBV6-1 and TRBJ1-6; no firm D call. V was trimmed by 2 bases and J by 7 bases, leaving 12 bases between them. This CDR3 has 15 amino acids. The germline V gene has CDR1 MNHNS and CDR2 SASEGT. The CDR3 protein is CASSELKGKNSPLHF. The CDR3 nucleotides are TGTGCCAGCAGTGAATTAAAGGGAAAGAATTCACCCCTCCACTTT.

The V gene is TRBV5-1, the J gene TRBJ2-7; D call uncertain. The CDR3 has 14 amino acids. CDR1 and CDR2 (germline): SGHRS, YFSETQ. With 0 bases removed from V and 2 bases from J, the gap between germline ends came to 9 bases. As DNA, the CDR3 is TGCGCCAGCAGCTTGGAACTGGTTGCCTACGAGCAGTACTTC. Translated, it gives CASSLELVAYEQYF.

The chain recombines TRBV5-1 with TRBJ1-6, with 9 bases identical to TRBD1. Germline CDR1 is SGHRS and CDR2 is YFSETQ. V was pared by 0 bases and J by 10 bases, with 2 bases of the junction left unmatched. The CDR3 is 14 residues long. CDR3 sequence (DNA): TGCGCCAGCAGCTTGGGGACAGGGGAATCACCCCTCCACTTT. Translation: CASSLGTGESPLHF.

In its sample, this clone was seen a few times. Other DNA sequences of this sample code for an identical CDR3. The chain employs TRBV6-1 and TRBJ2-7; no clear D gene. The CDR3 length is 11 residues. The V end lost 7 bases, the J end lost 3 bases, and 7 bases lay between the germline ends. Germline loops: CDR1 MNHNS, CDR2 SASEGT. Here the CDR3 reads CASTGRYEQYF. The CDR3 coding sequence is TGTGCCAGCACCGGACGCTACGAGCAGTACTTC.

The chain couples TRBV11-2 to TRBJ1-1, with D uncertain. Germline V CDR1 and CDR2: SGHAT, FQNNGV. V was clipped by 3 bases and J by 3 bases, with 8 bases between them. This CDR3 spans 13 amino acids. In nucleotides, the CDR3 is TGTGCCAGCAGCTTGTATAGGGACACTGAAGCTTTCTTT. Amino acids: CASSLYRDTEAFF.

V and J are TRBV10-3 and TRBJ1-5; 7 bases map to TRBD1. After removal of 10 bases from V and 2 bases from J, the junction contained 8 bases not matched to a gene. The germline V gene has CDR1 ENHRY and CDR2 SYGVKD. CDR3 size: 14 residues. The CDR3: CATRQGFGNQPQHF. CDR3 nucleotide sequence: TGTGCCACCCGACAGGGCTTCGGCAATCAGCCCCAGCATTTT.

Concerning this clone itself: Other DNA sequences of this sample code for an identical CDR3. J is TRBJ1-3 and V is TRBV4-2; D call uncertain. The CDR3 has 16 residues. Trimming cost V 0 bases and J 0 bases, with 9 bases left between them. Germline CDR1 and CDR2: LGHNA and YNFKEQ. Here the CDR3 DNA reads TGTGCCAGCAGCCAAGAGGACGGAGACTCTGGAAACACCATATATTTT. It codes for CASSQEDGDSGNTIYF.

The V gene is TRBV4-1, the J gene TRBJ2-6; 13 bases map to TRBD2. The length of the CDR3 is 18 residues. V shed 4 bases and J 3 bases; nucleotides not matched to a gene: 6. The germline CDR1 and CDR2 sequences are MGHRA and YSYEKL. CDR3 nucleotides: TGCGCCAGCAGCCGCGGACTAGCGGGAGTGGTTGGGGCCAACGTCCTGACTTTC. Translation: CASSRGLAGVVGANVLTF.

This clone was seen a handful of times. The chain combines TRBV11-2 with TRBJ2-3, with no clear D. The CDR3 length is 14 residues. Germline CDR1 reads SGHAT; CDR2 reads FQNNGV. Trimming left V 3 bases short and J 2 bases short, with 9 bases between. The CDR3: CASSFGVVTDTQYF. CDR3 bases: TGTGCCAGCAGCTTTGGGGTTGTCACAGATACGCAGTATTTT.

V gene TRBV7-2 combines with J gene TRBJ1-2; tentatively, D is TRBD1 (6 bases). Trimming stripped 1 base from V and 4 bases from J, with 13 bases between. The CDR3 runs 15 residues. The germline V gene has CDR1 SGHTA and CDR2 FQGNSA. CDR3 region: CASSLGGAPIYGYTF. The CDR3 nucleotides read TGTGCCAGCAGCTTAGGGGGGGCGCCGATCTATGGCTACACCTTC.

The sample holds one count of this clone. V and J are TRBV9 and TRBJ1-2; no clear D gene. Germline V gene lookup returns CDR1 SGDLS and CDR2 YYNGEE. The CDR3 runs 13 residues. The V and J ends lost 4 bases and 4 bases respectively, with 11 bases between them. In nucleotides, the CDR3 is TGTGCCAGCAGCACCGAGGGCCCCTATGGCTACACCTTC. Amino acid sequence: CASSTEGPYGYTF.

The rearrangement joins TRBV7-9 to TRBJ1-5; TRBD1 matches at 7 bases. Germline CDR1 reads SEHNR; CDR2 reads FQNEAQ (reference sequence). This CDR3 spans 14 amino acids. The ends lost 3 bases at V and 7 bases at J; junction bases unmatched: 6. This CDR3 is CASSLDTGAQPQHF. The DNA of the CDR3 is TGTGCCAGCAGCTTGGACACAGGGGCCCAGCCCCAGCATTTT. Full variable domain (missing parts from reference TRBV7-9 and TRBJ1-5): DTGVSQNPRHKITKRGQNVTFRCDPISEHNRLYWYRQTLGQGPEFLTYFQNEAQLEKSRLLSDRFSAERPKGSFSTLEIQRTEQGDSAMYLCASSLDTGAQPQHFGDGTRLSIL.

This clone is medium-sized by share. V and J are TRBV28 and TRBJ2-1; D perhaps matches TRBD2 (8 bases). CDR3 size: 16 residues. Germline lookup yields CDR1 MDHEN and CDR2 SYDVKM. Trimming left V 8 bases short and J 4 bases short, with 21 bases between. The CDR3 sequence: CASHGRGPSAYNEQFF. In DNA, the CDR3 is TGTGCCAGCCACGGGAGGGGGCCTTCGGCGTACAATGAGCAGTTCTTC.

The rearrangement joins TRBV19 to TRBJ2-1; 13 nucleotides line up with TRBD2. CDR1 is LNHDA and CDR2 is SQIVND in the germline V gene (reference sequence). The CDR3 length is 15 residues. The junction had 1 base not matched to a gene; V was cut back by 6 bases and J by 2 bases. In DNA form, the CDR3 reads TGTGCCAGTAGAGGGACTAGCGGGGCCTACAATGAGCAGTTCTTC. Translation gives CASRGTSGAYNEQFF.

The genes are TRBV5-1 and TRBJ1-5; D is unresolved. Germline lookup yields CDR1 SGHRS and CDR2 YFSETQ. CDR3 length: 15 residues. The V gene lost 4 bases and the J gene lost 0 bases, with 11 bases spanning the gap. The CDR3 loop reads CASSLLGVSNQPQHF. The CDR3 nucleotides are TGCGCCAGCAGCCTCCTGGGAGTTAGCAATCAGCCCCAGCATTTT. Full variable domain (outside the CDR3, taken from reference TRBV5-1 and TRBJ1-5): KAGVTQTPRYLIKTRGQQVTLSCSPISGHRSVSWYQQTPGQGLQFLFEYFSETQRNKGNFPGRFSGRQFSNSRSEMNVSTLELGDSALYLCASSLLGVSNQPQHFGDGTRLSIL.